Listed below are T cell receptor beta chains from one sample, sequenced in a study of CD4 T cells in relation to SARS-CoV-2 and coronaviruses. Data came from immunoSEQ multiplex PCR; TCRdb stores just in-frame clones and leaves some out. The sample has 68,000 or so clones; over 90% are singletons. Material: naive CD4+ T cells from PBMCs. The receptors were sampled from a human donor in good health. CDR3s include the opening cysteine and the closing phenylalanine or tryptophan. The order of the fields is D gene, J gene, clone size, V gene, CDR3 protein, CDR3 DNA. D genes are given only for firm matches. Size is stated for part of the rows, as once, few or many counts, or as a class when the clone is expanded.

D: .
J: TRBJ2-1
size: .
V: TRBV21-1
CDR3: CASRDGRPSSYNEQFF
DNA: TGTGCCAGCAGGGATGGGAGACCGAGCTCCTACAATGAGCAGTTCTTC

D: .
J: TRBJ1-2
size: .
V: TRBV5-1
CDR3: CASSLAPGTNYGYTF
DNA: TGCGCCAGCAGCTTGGCGCCAGGTACTAACTATGGCTACACCTTC

D: .
J: TRBJ2-1
size: .
V: TRBV5-4
CDR3: CASSISANEQFF
DNA: TGTGCCAGCAGCATTTCAGCGAATGAGCAGTTCTTC

D: .
J: TRBJ1-4
size: .
V: TRBV10-3
CDR3: CAISESSGWEKLFF
DNA: TGTGCCATCAGTGAGTCGTCAGGGTGGGAAAAACTGTTTTTT

D: TRBD2
J: TRBJ2-7
size: .
V: TRBV14
CDR3: CASSPYRTSGSAYEQYF
DNA: TGTGCCAGCAGCCCCTACCGGACTAGCGGGAGTGCCTACGAGCAGTACTTC

D: .
J: TRBJ1-2
size: .
V: TRBV9
CDR3: CASSESQSYGYTF
DNA: TGTGCCAGCAGCGAAAGTCAGAGCTATGGCTACACCTTC

D: .
J: TRBJ2-2
size: .
V: TRBV7-3
CDR3: CASSFGGNTGELFF
DNA: TGTGCCAGCAGCTTTGGGGGAAACACCGGGGAGCTGTTTTTT

D: .
J: TRBJ1-1
size: .
V: TRBV19
CDR3: CASSTPPGRWRAFF
DNA: TGTGCCAGTAGTACCCCGCCGGGCCGTTGGAGGGCTTTCTTT

D: .
J: TRBJ1-5
size: .
V: TRBV27
CDR3: CASSFAGNQPQHF
DNA: TGTGCCAGCAGTTTCGCAGGGAATCAGCCCCAGCATTTT

D: .
J: TRBJ2-6
size: .
V: TRBV9
CDR3: CASSVDSSGANVLTF
DNA: TGTGCCAGCAGCGTAGACAGCTCTGGGGCCAACGTCCTGACTTTC

D: .
J: TRBJ2-3
size: .
V: TRBV2
CDR3: CASLWAPVTDTQYF
DNA: TGTGCCAGCCTCTGGGCCCCCGTCACAGATACGCAGTATTTT

D: TRBD2
J: TRBJ2-4
size: .
V: TRBV18
CDR3: CASAIAGLAKNIQYF
DNA: TGTGCCAGCGCTATAGCGGGACTAGCCAAAAACATTCAGTACTTC

D: .
J: TRBJ1-1
size: .
V: TRBV11-2
CDR3: CASSPWAPRSTEAFF
DNA: TGTGCCAGCAGCCCTTGGGCCCCTCGGAGCACTGAAGCTTTCTTT

D: .
J: TRBJ1-1
size: .
V: TRBV24-1
CDR3: CATSDTGEPGLKSTEAFF
DNA: TGTGCCACCAGTGATACGGGAGAGCCGGGACTCAAGAGTACTGAAGCTTTCTTT

D: .
J: TRBJ2-3
size: .
V: TRBV18
CDR3: CASSPSGGSTDTQYF
DNA: TGTGCCAGCTCACCATCGGGGGGCTCTACAGATACGCAGTATTTT

D: .
J: TRBJ1-4
size: once
V: TRBV18
CDR3: CASSLSPGGVEKLFF
DNA: TGTGCCAGCTCCCTCTCGCCCGGGGGCGTCGAAAAACTGTTTTTT

D: .
J: TRBJ2-5
size: .
V: TRBV11-2
CDR3: CASSLVVGTTKETQYF
DNA: TGTGCCAGCAGCTTAGTAGTGGGGACCACGAAGGAGACCCAGTACTTC